These 17 T cell receptor beta chains came from one sample sequenced in a study of beta chain features in type 1 diabetes (dated by TCRdb to 2016 to 2019). Libraries were constructed by the immunoSEQ multiplex PCR assay. The entire amount of isolated RNA was reverse transcribed using the High Capacity cDNA Reverse Transcription Kit, so the sequenced TCRB transcripts were expressed ones. TCRdb stores this immuneACCESS table with in-frame sequences only. Part of the clones is absent; in the studies checked, under half of the shortfall reflects unresolved V genes, and no reason is known for the rest. For this sample there are under 900,000 clones; about a sixth appear just once. Of the sample, about 0.025% is held by the ten largest clones. Source material: naive CD4+ T cells from blood. The intended sense of this specimen's cell subset or site label: true naive CD4+ T cells. The receptors were gathered from a woman under 30 in good health.

This chain links TRBV4-2 with TRBJ2-7, with D tentatively TRBD2 (6 bases). V lost 1 base, J lost 0 bases, and 10 bases lay in between. Germline lookup yields CDR1 LGHNA and CDR2 YNFKEQ. The CDR3 spans 15 residues. Here the CDR3 reads CASSQGGGSSYEQYF. CDR3 sequence (DNA): TGTGCCAGCAGCCAAGGAGGAGGGAGCTCCTACGAGCAGTACTTC.

This clone was observed a handful of times. The rearrangement uses TRBV10-3 and TRBJ2-3, with D tentatively TRBD2 (5 bases). Trimming pared 3 bases from V and 0 bases from J, leaving 7 bases between. The germline V gene has CDR1 ENHRY and CDR2 SYGVKD. The CDR3 contains 14 residues. The CDR3 sequence is CAISDRGSTDTQYF. CDR3 DNA sequence: TGTGCCATCAGTGACCGCGGGAGCACAGATACGCAGTATTTT.

The chain couples TRBV7-2 to TRBJ2-1, with 8 bases lining up with TRBD1. Germline V CDR1 and CDR2: SGHTA, FQGNSA. J lost 8 bases, V lost 5 bases, and 8 bases had no gene match. The CDR3 extends over 14 amino acids. The CDR3 is CASSPGQAWHEQFF. The CDR3 bases are TGTGCCAGCAGCCCGGGACAGGCCTGGCATGAGCAGTTCTTC.

This clone has only a few counts. V is TRBV7-8 and J is TRBJ2-2; no clear D. The ends were cut back, 1 base at V and 4 bases at J, with 16 bases in the middle. The CDR3 is 17 amino acids. Germline V gives CDR1 SGHVS, CDR2 FQNEAQ. The CDR3 protein is CASSLGLWSMGTGELFF. CDR3 DNA: TGTGCCAGCAGCTTAGGTTTATGGAGCATGGGCACCGGGGAGCTGTTTTTT.

V gene TRBV13 combines with J gene TRBJ1-1; D gene ambiguous. This CDR3 has 13 amino acids. Trimming took 3 bases from V and 5 from J, leaving 10 bases between them. Germline assignment: CDR1 PRHDT and CDR2 FYEKMQ (reference sequence). In nucleotides, the CDR3 is TGTGCCAGCAGCTTTAGGGCCCGAACTGAAGCTTTCTTT. This gives the protein CASSFRARTEAFF.

This clone has a handful of counts. The chain has TRBV18 and TRBJ2-4; possible D gene TRBD2, 5 bases. Germline CDR1 and CDR2: KGHSH and LQKENI. V lost 3 bases and J lost 3, with 21 bases in between. The CDR3 spans 18 residues. The CDR3 sequence is CASSPLATAAHFKNIQYF. The DNA for the CDR3 is TGTGCCAGCTCACCCTTAGCGACGGCCGCGCATTTCAAAAACATTCAGTACTTC.

About this clone itself: Other DNA sequences within the sample encode an identical CDR3. The chain employs TRBV18 and TRBJ2-1; 8 nucleotides agree with TRBD1. Germline loops: CDR1 KGHSH, CDR2 LQKENI. Losses at the gene ends were 3 bases for V and 5 bases for J; bases not matched to a gene: 0. The CDR3 contains 13 residues. The CDR3 DNA reads as TGTGCCAGCTCACCGGGACAGGACAATGAGCAGTTCTTC. This gives the protein CASSPGQDNEQFF.

The V call is TRBV21-1, the J call TRBJ2-7; the listed D gene, TRBD2, was not tested against the DNA. TRBV21-1 is noted as a pseudogene. This CDR3 has 17 residues. The CDR3 loop reads CASSKRVKSGTSYEQYF. The CDR3 DNA reads as TGTGCCAGCAGCAAACGGGTCAAAAGCGGAACTTCCTACGAGCAGTACTTC.

Here the CDR3 DNA reads TGTGCCAGCAGCCGAGGCGGGCTAGCGGGAGGGAAGGTCACAGATACGCAGTATTTT. This codes for CASSRGGLAGGKVTDTQYF. This rearrangement joins TRBV7-2 to TRBJ2-3; 12 bases line up with TRBD2. From germline, CDR1 is SGHTA and CDR2 FQGNSA. Unmatched junction bases numbered 14, after V lost 5 bases and J lost 2 bases. The CDR3 loop spans 19 amino acids.

The chain couples TRBV9 to TRBJ2-2; tentatively, D is TRBD2 (5 bases). Germline lookup yields CDR1 SGDLS and CDR2 YYNGEE. The CDR3 extends over 14 amino acids. Trimming shortened V by 0 bases and J by 5 bases, and 8 bases separated the two germline ends. The CDR3 region has the DNA TGTGCCAGCAGCGTAGTCGGGGTTACCGGGGAGCTGTTTTTT. This translates into CASSVVGVTGELFF.

About this clone itself: Other nucleotide sequences in the sample specify the same CDR3. The chain has TRBV4-3 and TRBJ2-2, with D perhaps matching TRBD1 or TRBD2 (5 bases each). Germline lookup yields CDR1 LGHNA and CDR2 YSLEER. Trimming took off 3 bases at V and 0 bases at J, with 11 bases between the two ends. CDR3 size: 16 residues. This CDR3 reads CASSQEGTTNTGELFF. The CDR3 bases are TGCGCCAGCAGCCAGGAAGGGACGACGAACACCGGGGAGCTGTTTTTT.

This clone has a handful of counts. The chain recombines TRBV15 with TRBJ2-1; TRBD2 aligns across 10 bases. This CDR3 contains 17 residues. J gave up 6 bases and V 0 bases, and 8 bases lay outside the gene matches. CDR1 LNHNV and CDR2 YYDKDF come from the germline V gene (reference sequence). The CDR3 DNA is TGTGCCACCAGCAGAGATCGGGTAGCGGGGGGTCTCAATGAGCAGTTCTTC. This translates into CATSRDRVAGGLNEQFF.

The chain employs TRBV10-3 and TRBJ2-2; D ambiguous. The germline V gene has CDR1 ENHRY and CDR2 SYGVKD. V gave up 5 bases and J gave up 7 bases, with 8 bases separating them. The CDR3 has 12 residues. DNA for the CDR3: TGTGCCATCAGTCCGGATCTCGGGGAGCTGTTTTTT. As protein: CAISPDLGELFF.

This clone was detected a few times. V gene TRBV15 combines with J gene TRBJ1-2; D is unclear. The CDR3 length is 13 residues. Germline V gene sequence: CDR1 LNHNV, CDR2 YYDKDF (reference sequence). Deletions cut 3 bases from V and 8 bases from J, with 13 bases between. CDR3 residues: CATSSRGIGGYTF. CDR3 DNA: TGTGCCACCAGCAGCCGTGGAATAGGAGGCTACACCTTC.

This clone was counted a few times. The chain uses TRBV19 and TRBJ2-6, with D perhaps TRBD1 (5 bases). This CDR3 region has 15 residues. Germline values: CDR1 LNHDA, CDR2 SQIVND (reference sequence). The V and J ends lost 10 bases and 0 bases respectively, with 13 bases between them. The CDR3 bases are TGTGCCAATGTCCCAGGGATCTCTGGGGCCAACGTCCTGACTTTC. Amino acids: CANVPGISGANVLTF.

The chain has TRBV6-1 and TRBJ1-4, with 7 positions matching TRBD1. From germline, CDR1 is MNHNS and CDR2 SASEGT. The junction had 7 bases not matched to a gene; V was cut back by 5 bases and J by 7 bases. The CDR3 runs 14 residues. The CDR3 DNA sequence: TGTGCCAGCAGTCTAGGGGGCACAAGTGAAAAACTGTTTTTT. This encodes CASSLGGTSEKLFF.

This chain joins TRBV6-4 and TRBJ2-3; D gene unclear. V lost 8 bases, J lost 0 bases, and 12 bases lay in between. Germline V gene data show CDR1 as MRHNA and CDR2 as SNTAGT. This CDR3 is built from 14 residues. For the CDR3, the DNA is TGTGCCAGCCGCCAGCAATCTAGCACAGATACGCAGTATTTT. Its translation: CASRQQSSTDTQYF.